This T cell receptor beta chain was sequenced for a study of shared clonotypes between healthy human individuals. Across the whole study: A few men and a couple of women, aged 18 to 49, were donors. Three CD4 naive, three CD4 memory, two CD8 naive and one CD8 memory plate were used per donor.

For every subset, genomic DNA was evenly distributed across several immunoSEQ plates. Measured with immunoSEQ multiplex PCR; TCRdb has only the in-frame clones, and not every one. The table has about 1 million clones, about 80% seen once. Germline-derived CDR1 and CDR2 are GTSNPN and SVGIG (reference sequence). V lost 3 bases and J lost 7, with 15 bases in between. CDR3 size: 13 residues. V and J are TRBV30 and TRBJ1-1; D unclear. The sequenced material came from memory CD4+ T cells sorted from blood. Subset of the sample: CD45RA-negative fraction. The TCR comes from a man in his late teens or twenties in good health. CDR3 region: CAWSQKQRFEAFF. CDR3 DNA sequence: TGTGCCTGGAGCCAAAAACAGAGGTTTGAAGCTTTCTTT.